This record concerns one T cell receptor (beta chain) sequence. Its antigen target is currently unknown. Per-nucleotide qualities are absent, and no much larger clonotype sits a single base away. The V end loses 7 bases and the J end loses 0 bases, and a stretch of 15 bases separates them. Counted from cysteine to phenylalanine, this CDR3 has 16 amino acids. Left in the record is the CDR3 DNA by itself, 48 bases read in frame from the first base. Based on the germline V gene (reference sequence), the CDR1 and CDR2 sequences are LNHDA and SQIVND. The sample originates from a study of shared T cell receptors in the human thymus (dated by TCRdb to 2020 to 2023). Context from the whole study: The study examined how the human thymus generates shared, self-reactive T-cell receptor alpha chains.

Library generation was performed with the immunoSEQ multiplex PCR assay. This immuneACCESS table, as held by TCRdb, lists in-frame sequences with V and J called but not all clones. Of the missing ones, under half trace to an unresolved V gene in checked studies; the others have no known cause. Counted in this sample were some 700,000 clones; 70% to 90% of them appeared once. Of the sample, 0.008% to 0.011% is held by the ten largest clones. These same data were also listed under a study on human thymus T cells. As the second publication notes: Immunologically healthy infants undergoing open corrective cardiac surgery for congenital heart defects in Finland were used as donors. Thymus tissue was collected as surgical resects that were removed during corrective cardiac surgery. Usage of V and J gene segments appeared to be biased in both the thymic and the peripheral blood repertoires. The related research found that thymic TCR repertoires overlapped highly between unrelated individuals. The study used under 10 infant thymus samples plus four related peripheral blood samples to characterize TCR alpha and beta repertoires. The infant donors were roughly 7 to 244 days old, and the cohort included over 5 males and two females. After being mechanically released from the tissue, thymocytes were kept at -70 degrees C in pellets of about 8.5-34 million cells. Genomic DNA was extracted from frozen cell pellets with a QIAsymphony instrument. The immunoSEQ multiplex PCR assay was used to amplify the TCRB and TCRAD loci from a standardized amount of quality-controlled genomic DNA. The amplicons covered the V(D)J region and were long enough to include the CDR3 and to identify the V and J genes. Through the commercial immunoSEQ service, the amplicons were sequenced on an Illumina platform. Primer bias and sequencing errors were corrected as previously described, and TCRAD and TCRB definitions were based on the IMGT database. The repertoires were analysed using immunoSEQ Analyzer 3.0 and VDJTools for basic statistics, V/J segment usage, diversity estimates, rarefaction and pairwise overlap. Diversity was estimated with Chao1, ChaoE, Efron-Thisted, Shannon and inverse Simpson indices, and also on datasets down-sampled to the smallest sample. Repertoire overlap was assessed by strict matching of CDR3 nucleotide sequence, V gene and J gene, and clustering was done by Jaccard-based multidimensional scaling. Thymus samples yielded on average about 810,000 unique TCRB clonotypes, compared with roughly 76,000 from blood samples.

Sequences were obtained from thymocytes. The chain couples TRBV19 to TRBJ2-2, and the D gene may be TRBD1, 6 bases matching. The TCR originated in a girl under three years old with a congenital heart defect. Donor details come from another sample of the same person, matched by shared clones. The DNA sequence follows: TGTGCCAGTACCTCCGCCGACAGGACGAACACCGGGGAGCTGTTTTTT. It translates as CASTSADRTNTGELFF.